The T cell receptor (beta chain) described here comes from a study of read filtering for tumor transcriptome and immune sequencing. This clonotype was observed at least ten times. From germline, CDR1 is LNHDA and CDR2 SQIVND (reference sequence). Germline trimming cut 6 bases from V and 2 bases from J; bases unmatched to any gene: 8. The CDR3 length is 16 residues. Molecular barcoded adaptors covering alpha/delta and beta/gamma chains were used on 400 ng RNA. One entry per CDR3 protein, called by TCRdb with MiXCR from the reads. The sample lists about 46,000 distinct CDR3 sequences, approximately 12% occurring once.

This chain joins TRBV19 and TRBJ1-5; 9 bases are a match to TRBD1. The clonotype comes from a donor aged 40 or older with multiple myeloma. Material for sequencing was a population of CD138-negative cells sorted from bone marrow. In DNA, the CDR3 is TGTGCCAGTAGGGATCGGGACAGGGTAGGCAATCAGCCCCAGCATTTT. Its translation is CASRDRDRVGNQPQHF.